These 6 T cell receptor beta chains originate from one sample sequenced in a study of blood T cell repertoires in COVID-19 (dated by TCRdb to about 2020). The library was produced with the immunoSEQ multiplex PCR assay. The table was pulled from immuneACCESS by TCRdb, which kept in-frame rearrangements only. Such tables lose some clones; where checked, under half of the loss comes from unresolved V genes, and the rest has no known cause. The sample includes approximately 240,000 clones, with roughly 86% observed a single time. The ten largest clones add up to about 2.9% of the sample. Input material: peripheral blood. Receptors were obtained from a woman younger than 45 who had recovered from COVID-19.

This CDR3 is CASSQDQGEQFF. The CDR3 bases are TGCGCCAGCAGCCAAGATCAGGGTGAGCAGTTCTTC. The chain recombines TRBV4-1 with TRBJ2-1; possibly TRBD1 for D (5 bases). V was trimmed by 0 bases and J by 9 bases, leaving 6 bases between them. Germline CDR1 is MGHRA and CDR2 is YSYEKL. The CDR3 sequence is 12 residues long.

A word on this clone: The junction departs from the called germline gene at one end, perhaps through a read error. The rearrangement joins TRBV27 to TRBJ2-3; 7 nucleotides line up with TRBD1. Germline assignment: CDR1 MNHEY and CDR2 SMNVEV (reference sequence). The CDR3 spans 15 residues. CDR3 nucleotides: TGTGCCAACAGTACCGGGACAGCTAGCACAGATACGCAGTATTTT. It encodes CANSTGTASTDTQYF.

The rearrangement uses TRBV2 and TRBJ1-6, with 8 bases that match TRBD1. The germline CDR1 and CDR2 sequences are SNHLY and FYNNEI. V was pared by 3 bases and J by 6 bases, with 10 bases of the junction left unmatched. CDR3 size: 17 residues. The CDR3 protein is CASSETGVGGINSPLHF. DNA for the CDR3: TGTGCCAGCAGTGAGACAGGGGTGGGGGGTATTAATTCACCCCTCCACTTT.

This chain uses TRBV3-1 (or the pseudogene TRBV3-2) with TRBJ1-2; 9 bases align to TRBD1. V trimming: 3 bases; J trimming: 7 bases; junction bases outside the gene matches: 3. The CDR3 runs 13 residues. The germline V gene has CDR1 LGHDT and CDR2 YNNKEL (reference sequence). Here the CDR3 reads CASSQTGGAGYTF. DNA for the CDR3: TGTGCCAGCAGCCAGACAGGGGGGGCTGGCTACACCTTC.

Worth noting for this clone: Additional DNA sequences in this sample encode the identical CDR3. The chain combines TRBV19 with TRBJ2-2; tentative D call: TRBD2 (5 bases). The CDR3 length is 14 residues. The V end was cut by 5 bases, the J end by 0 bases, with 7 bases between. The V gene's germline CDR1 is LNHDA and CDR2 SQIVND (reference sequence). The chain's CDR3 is CASSLGANTGELFF. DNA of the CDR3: TGTGCCAGTAGTTTGGGAGCGAACACCGGGGAGCTGTTTTTT.

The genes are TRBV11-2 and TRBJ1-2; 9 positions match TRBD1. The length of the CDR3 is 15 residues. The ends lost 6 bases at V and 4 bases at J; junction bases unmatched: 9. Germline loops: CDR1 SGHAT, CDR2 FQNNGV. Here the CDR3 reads CASSFGQGNRYGYTF. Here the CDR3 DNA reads TGTGCCAGCAGTTTTGGACAGGGGAATCGCTATGGCTACACCTTC.